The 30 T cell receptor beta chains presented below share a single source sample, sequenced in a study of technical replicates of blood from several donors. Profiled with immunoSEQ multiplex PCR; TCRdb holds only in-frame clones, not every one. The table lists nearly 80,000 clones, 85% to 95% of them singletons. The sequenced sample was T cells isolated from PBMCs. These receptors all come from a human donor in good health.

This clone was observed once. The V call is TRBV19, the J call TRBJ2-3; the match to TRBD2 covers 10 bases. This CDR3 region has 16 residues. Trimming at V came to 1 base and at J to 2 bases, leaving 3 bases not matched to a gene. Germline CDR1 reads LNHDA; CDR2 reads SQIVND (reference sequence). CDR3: CASSIVSGRVTDTQYF. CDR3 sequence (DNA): TGTGCCAGTAGTATAGTGAGCGGGAGGGTCACAGATACGCAGTATTTT.

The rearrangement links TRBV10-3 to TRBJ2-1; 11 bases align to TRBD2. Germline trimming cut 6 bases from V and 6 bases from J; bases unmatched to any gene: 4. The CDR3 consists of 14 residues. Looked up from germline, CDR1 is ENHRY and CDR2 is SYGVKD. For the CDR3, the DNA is TGTGCCATCAGCGTAGCGGGAGGGCTCAATGAGCAGTTCTTC. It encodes CAISVAGGLNEQFF.

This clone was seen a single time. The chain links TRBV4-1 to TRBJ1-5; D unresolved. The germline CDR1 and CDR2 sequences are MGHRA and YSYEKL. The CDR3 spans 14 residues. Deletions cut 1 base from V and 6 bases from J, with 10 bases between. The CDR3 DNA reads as TGCGCCAGCAGCCAAGGAGGGTCCTCTCAGCCCCAGCATTTT. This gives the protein CASSQGGSSQPQHF.

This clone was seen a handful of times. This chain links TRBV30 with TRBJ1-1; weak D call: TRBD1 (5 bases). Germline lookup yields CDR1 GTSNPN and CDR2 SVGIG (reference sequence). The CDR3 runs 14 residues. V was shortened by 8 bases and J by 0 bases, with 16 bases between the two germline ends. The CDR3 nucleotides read TGTGCCGCTATACAGGAGTCCATGAACACTGAAGCTTTCTTT. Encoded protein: CAAIQESMNTEAFF.

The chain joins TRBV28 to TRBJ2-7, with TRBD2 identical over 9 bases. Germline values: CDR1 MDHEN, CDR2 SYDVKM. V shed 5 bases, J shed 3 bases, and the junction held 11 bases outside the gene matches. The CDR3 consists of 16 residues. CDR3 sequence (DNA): TGTGCCAGCAGTATGCCGGGACTAGCTATACGCTACGAGCAGTACTTC. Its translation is CASSMPGLAIRYEQYF.

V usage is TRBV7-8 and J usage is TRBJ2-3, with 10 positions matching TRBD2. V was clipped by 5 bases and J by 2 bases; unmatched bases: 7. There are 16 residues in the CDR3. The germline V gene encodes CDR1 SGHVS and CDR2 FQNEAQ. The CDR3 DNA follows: TGTGCCAGCAGCCGGACTAGCGGAAAGGCCACAGATACGCAGTATTTT. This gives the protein CASSRTSGKATDTQYF.

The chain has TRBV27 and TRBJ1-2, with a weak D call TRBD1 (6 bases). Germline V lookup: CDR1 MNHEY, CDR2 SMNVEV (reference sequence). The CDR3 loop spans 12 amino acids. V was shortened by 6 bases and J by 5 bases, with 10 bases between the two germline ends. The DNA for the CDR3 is TGTGCCAGCAGCCCCACAGGGTATGGCTACACCTTC. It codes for CASSPTGYGYTF.

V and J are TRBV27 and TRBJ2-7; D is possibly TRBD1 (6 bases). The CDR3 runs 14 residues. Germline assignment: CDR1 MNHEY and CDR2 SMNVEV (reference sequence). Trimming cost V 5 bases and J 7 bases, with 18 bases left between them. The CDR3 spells CASSLGTTPGEQYF. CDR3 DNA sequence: TGTGCCAGCAGTCTCGGGACAACCCCAGGGGAGCAGTACTTC.

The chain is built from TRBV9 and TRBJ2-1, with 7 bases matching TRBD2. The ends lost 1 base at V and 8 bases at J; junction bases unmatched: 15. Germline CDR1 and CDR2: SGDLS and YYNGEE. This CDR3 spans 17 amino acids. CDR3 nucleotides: TGTGCCAGCAGCGTAAATACCGCTGGCGGGAGTACGGATGAGCAGTTCTTC. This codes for CASSVNTAGGSTDEQFF.

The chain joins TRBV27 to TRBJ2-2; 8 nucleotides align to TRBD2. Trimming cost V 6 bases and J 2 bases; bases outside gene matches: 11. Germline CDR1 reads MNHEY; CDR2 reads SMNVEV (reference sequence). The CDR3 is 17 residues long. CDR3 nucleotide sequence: TGTGCCAGCAGCAGGACTAGCCCATGGATCAACACCGGGGAGCTGTTTTTT. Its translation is CASSRTSPWINTGELFF.

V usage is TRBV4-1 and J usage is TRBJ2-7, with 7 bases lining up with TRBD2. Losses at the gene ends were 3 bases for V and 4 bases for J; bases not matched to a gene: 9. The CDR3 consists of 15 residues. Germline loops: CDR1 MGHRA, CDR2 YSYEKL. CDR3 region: CASSQPREAGYEQYF. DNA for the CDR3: TGCGCCAGCAGCCAGCCCCGGGAAGCGGGATACGAGCAGTACTTC.

The CDR3 protein is CASSLVGTLTNHEQYF. The CDR3, as DNA: TGTGCCAGCAGCTTAGTCGGGACTCTTACTAACCACGAGCAGTACTTC. This chain links TRBV11-2 with TRBJ2-7; a weak D match, TRBD2 (6 bases). CDR3 size: 16 residues. Trimming removed 1 base at V and 5 bases at J, with 18 bases between. Germline V CDR1 and CDR2: SGHAT, FQNNGV.

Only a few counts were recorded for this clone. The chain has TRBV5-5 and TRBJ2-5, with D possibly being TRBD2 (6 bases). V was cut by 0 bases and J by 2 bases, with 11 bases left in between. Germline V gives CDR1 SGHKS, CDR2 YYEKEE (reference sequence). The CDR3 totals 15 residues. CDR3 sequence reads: CASSLAGLDQETQYF. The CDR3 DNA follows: TGTGCCAGCAGCTTGGCGGGACTTGATCAAGAGACCCAGTACTTC.

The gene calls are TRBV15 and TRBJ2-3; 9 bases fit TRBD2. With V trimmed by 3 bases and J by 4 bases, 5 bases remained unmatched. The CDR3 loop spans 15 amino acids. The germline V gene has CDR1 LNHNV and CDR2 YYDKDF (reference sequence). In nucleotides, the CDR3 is TGTGCCACCAGCAGTAAAGCGGGAGGTCCAGATACGCAGTATTTT. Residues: CATSSKAGGPDTQYF.

In DNA form, the CDR3 reads TGTGCCAGCAGCTTAGATATAAATCAGCCCCAGCATTTT. It codes for CASSLDINQPQHF. The chain uses TRBV11-1 and TRBJ1-5; the D is unclear. The CDR3 is 13 amino acids. V lost 1 base, J lost 4 bases, and 5 bases lay in between. Germline CDR1 is SGHAT and CDR2 is FQDESV (reference sequence).

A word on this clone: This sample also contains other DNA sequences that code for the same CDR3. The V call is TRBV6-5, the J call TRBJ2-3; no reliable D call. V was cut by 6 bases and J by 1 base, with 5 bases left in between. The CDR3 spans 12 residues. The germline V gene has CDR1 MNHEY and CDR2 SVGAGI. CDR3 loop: CASRTGTDTQYF. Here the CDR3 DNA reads TGTGCCAGCAGAACGGGCACAGATACGCAGTATTTT.

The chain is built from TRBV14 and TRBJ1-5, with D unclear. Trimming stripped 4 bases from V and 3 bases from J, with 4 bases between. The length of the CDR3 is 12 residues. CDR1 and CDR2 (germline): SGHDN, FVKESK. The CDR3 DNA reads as TGTGCCAGCAGCCTTCTCAATCAGCCCCAGCATTTT. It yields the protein CASSLLNQPQHF.

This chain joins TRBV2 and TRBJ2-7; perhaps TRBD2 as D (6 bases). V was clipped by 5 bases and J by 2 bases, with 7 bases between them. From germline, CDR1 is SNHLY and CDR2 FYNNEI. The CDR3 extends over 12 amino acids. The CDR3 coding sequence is TGTGCCAGCAGTAGGGAGGCCTACGAGCAGTACTTC. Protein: CASSREAYEQYF.

CDR3 DNA: TGTGCCAGCGGCCGGAGAAGCGAGACCCAGTACTTC. This encodes CASGRRSETQYF. The chain couples TRBV7-9 to TRBJ2-5; D is ambiguous. Trimming pared 8 bases from V and 5 bases from J, leaving 12 bases between. The V gene's germline CDR1 is SEHNR and CDR2 FQNEAQ (reference sequence). This CDR3 has 12 amino acids. Based on the CDR3 plus reference TRBV7-9 and TRBJ2-5, the full variable domain is DTGVSQNPRHKITKRGQNVTFRCDPISEHNRLYWYRQTLGQGPEFLTYFQNEAQLEKSRLLSDRFSAERPKGSFSTLEIQRTEQGDSAMYLCASGRRSETQYFGPGTRLLVL.

The CDR3 region is CASSYGQGGNTGELFF. CDR3 bases: TGTGCCAGCAGTTACGGACAGGGTGGCAACACCGGGGAGCTGTTTTTT. The chain carries TRBV6-5 and TRBJ2-2; 8 nucleotides line up with TRBD1. From germline, CDR1 is MNHEY and CDR2 SVGAGI. CDR3 length: 16 amino acids. The ends lost 2 bases at V and 2 bases at J; junction bases unmatched: 4.

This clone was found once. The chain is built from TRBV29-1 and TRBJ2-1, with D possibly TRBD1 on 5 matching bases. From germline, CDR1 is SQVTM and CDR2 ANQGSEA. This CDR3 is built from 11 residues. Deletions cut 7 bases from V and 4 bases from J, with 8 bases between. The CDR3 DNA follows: TGCAGCGACCGACAGTACAATGAGCAGTTCTTC. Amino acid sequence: CSDRQYNEQFF.

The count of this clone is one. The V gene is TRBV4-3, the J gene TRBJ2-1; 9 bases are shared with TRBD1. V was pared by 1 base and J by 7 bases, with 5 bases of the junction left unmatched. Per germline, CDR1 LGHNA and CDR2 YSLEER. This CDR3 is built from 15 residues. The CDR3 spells CASSQVETGGNEQFF. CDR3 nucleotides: TGCGCCAGCAGCCAAGTTGAGACAGGGGGAAATGAGCAGTTCTTC.

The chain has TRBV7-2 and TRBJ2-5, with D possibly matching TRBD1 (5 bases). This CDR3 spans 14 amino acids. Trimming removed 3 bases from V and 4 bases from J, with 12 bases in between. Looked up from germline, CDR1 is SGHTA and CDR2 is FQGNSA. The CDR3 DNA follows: TGTGCCAGCAGCTTTGCAGGGAATTTAGAGACCCAGTACTTC. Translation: CASSFAGNLETQYF.

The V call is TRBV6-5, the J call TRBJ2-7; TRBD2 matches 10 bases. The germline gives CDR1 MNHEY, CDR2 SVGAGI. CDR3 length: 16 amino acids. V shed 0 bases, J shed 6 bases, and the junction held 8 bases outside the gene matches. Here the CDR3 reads CASSYSGSPSGSEQYF. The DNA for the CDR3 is TGTGCCAGCAGTTACTCGGGTTCTCCTAGCGGGAGCGAGCAGTACTTC.

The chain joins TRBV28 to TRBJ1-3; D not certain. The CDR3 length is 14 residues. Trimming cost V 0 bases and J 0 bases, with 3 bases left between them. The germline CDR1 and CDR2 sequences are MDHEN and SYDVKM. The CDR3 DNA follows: TGTGCCAGCAGTTTATGGAGCTCTGGAAACACCATATATTTT. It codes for CASSLWSSGNTIYF.

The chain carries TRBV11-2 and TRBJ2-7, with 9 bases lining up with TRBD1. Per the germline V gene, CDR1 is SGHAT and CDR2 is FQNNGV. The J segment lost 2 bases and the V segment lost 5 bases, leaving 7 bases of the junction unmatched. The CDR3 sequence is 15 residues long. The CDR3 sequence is CASSLKQGAAYEQYF. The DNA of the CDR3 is TGTGCCAGCAGCCTAAAACAGGGGGCAGCCTACGAGCAGTACTTC.

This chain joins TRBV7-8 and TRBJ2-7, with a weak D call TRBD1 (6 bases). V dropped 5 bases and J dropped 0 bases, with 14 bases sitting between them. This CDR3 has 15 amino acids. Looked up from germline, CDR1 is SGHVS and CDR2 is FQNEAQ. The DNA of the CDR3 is TGTGCCAGCAGCACACCCTGGACAGACTCCTACGAGCAGTACTTC. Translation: CASSTPWTDSYEQYF.

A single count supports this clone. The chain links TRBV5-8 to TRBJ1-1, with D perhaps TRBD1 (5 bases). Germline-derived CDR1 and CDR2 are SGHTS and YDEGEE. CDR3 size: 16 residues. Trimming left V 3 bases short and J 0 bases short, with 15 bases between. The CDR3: CASSSRQFGMNTEAFF. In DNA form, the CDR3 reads TGTGCCAGCAGCTCAAGACAGTTCGGCATGAACACTGAAGCTTTCTTT. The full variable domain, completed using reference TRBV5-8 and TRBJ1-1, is EAGVTQSPTHLIKTRGQQATLRCSPISGHTSVYWYQQALGLGLQFLLWYDEGEERNRGNFPPRFSGRQFPNYSSELNVNALELEDSALYLCASSSRQFGMNTEAFFGQGTRLTVV.

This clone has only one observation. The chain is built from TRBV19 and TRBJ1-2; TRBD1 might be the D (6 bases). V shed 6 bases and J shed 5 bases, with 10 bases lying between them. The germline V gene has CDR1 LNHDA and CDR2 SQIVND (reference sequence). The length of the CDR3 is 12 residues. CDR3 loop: CASRPGAYGYTF. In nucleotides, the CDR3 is TGTGCCAGTAGACCAGGGGCGTATGGCTACACCTTC.

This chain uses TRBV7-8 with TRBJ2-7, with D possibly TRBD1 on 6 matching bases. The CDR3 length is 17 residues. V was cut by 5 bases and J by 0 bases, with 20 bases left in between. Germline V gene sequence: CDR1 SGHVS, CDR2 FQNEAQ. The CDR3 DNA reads TGTGCCAGCAGCGCACACAGGGAACTAGAATTCTCCTACGAGCAGTACTTC. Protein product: CASSAHRELEFSYEQYF.